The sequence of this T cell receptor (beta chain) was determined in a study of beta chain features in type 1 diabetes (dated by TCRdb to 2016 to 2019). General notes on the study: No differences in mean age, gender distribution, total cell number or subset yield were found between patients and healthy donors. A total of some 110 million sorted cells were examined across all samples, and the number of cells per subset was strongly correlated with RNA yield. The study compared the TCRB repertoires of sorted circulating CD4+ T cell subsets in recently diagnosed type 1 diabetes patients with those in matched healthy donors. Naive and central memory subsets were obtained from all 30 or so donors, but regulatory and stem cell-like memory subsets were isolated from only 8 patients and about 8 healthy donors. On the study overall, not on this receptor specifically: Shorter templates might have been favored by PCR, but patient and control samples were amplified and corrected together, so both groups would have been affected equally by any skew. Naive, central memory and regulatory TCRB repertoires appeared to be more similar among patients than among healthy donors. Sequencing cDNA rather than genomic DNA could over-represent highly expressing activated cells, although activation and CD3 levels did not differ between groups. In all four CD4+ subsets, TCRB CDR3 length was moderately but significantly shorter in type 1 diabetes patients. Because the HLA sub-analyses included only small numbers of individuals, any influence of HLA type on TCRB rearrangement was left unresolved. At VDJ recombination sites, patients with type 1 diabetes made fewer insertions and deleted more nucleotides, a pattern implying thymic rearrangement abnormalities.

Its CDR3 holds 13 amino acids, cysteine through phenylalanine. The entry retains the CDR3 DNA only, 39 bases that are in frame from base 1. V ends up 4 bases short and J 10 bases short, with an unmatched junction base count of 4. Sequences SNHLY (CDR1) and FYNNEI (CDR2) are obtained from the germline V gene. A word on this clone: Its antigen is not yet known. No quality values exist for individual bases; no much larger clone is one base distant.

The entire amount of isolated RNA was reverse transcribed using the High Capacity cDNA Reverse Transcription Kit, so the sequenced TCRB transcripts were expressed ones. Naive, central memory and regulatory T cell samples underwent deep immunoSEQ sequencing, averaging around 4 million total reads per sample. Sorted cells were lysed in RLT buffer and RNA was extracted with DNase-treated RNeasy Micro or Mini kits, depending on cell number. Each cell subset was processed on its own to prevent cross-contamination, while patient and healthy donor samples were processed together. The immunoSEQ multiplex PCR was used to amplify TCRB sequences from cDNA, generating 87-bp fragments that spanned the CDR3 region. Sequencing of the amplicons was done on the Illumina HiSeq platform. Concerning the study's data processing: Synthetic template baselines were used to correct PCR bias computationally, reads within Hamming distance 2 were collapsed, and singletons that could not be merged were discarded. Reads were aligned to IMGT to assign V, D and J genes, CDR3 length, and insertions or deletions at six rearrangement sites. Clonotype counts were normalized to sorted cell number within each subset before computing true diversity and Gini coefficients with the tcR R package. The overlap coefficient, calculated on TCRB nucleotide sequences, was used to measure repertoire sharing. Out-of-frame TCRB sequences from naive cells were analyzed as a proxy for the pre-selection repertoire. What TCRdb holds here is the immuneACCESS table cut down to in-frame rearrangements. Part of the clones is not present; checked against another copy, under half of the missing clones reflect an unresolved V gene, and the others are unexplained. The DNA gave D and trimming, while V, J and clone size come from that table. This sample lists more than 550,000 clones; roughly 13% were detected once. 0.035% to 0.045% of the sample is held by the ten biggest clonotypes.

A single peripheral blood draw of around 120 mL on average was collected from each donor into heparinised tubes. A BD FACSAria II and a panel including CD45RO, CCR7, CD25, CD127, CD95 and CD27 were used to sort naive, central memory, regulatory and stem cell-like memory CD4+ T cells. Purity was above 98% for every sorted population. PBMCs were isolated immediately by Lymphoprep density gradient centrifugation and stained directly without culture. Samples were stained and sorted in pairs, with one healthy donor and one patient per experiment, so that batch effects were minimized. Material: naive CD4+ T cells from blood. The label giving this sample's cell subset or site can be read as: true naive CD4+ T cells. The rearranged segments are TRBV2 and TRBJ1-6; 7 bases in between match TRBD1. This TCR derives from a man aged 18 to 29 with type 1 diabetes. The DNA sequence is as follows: TGTGCCAGCAGTGCAGGGGGTTTCTCACCCCTCCACTTT. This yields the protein CASSAGGFSPLHF.